This T cell receptor (beta chain) was identified in a study of T-cell memory formation after mild COVID-19. Germline CDR1 is DFQATT and CDR2 is SNEGSKA (reference sequence). This CDR3 is 13 amino acids long. Germline trimming cut 3 bases from V and 5 bases from J; bases unmatched to any gene: 5. Regarding the study as a whole: The main location of contracting CD4+ clones was CM and EM, and that of contracting CD8+ clones was EMRA.

Each CDR3 protein is one row after TCRdb ran MiXCR on the 5' RACE reads. The profile covers around 510,000 distinct CDR3 sequences, with less than 25% appearing a single time and about 8.4% taken by the ten largest. Points on this clonotype: What it binds is unknown.

The source is an adult woman who had mild COVID-19 (a few samples of this study predate the infection). Cell type and time point are not known. This chain links TRBV20-1 with TRBJ1-1; 8 bases are shared with TRBD1. Sequencing was done on a sample of PBMCs or a T cell subset sorted from them (not recorded which). The CDR3 spells CSASPDRGTEAFF. The CDR3 region has the DNA TGCAGTGCTAGCCCCGACAGGGGTACTGAAGCTTTCTTT.